These 3 T cell receptor beta chains originate from one sample sequenced in a study of shared clonotypes between healthy human individuals. TCRdb keeps only in-frame clones here, not all; method: immunoSEQ multiplex PCR. The sample comprises over 2 million clones, 85% to 95% of which are singletons, and 0.1% to 0.15% rests with the top ten. The sample was naive CD4+ T cells sorted from blood. Subset of the sample: CD45RA+ positively selected. The receptors shown here come from a man aged 18 to 30 in good health.

Notes on this clone: Other nucleotide sequences from this sample produce the same CDR3. This sequence joins TRBV10-1 and TRBJ2-7, with TRBD1 matching 8 bases. The CDR3 consists of 13 residues. The ends lost 6 bases at V and 7 bases at J; junction bases unmatched: 8. Germline V CDR1 and CDR2: WNHNN, SYGVQD (reference sequence). CDR3 in amino acids: CASSRDRGGEQYF. CDR3 in DNA: TGCGCCAGCAGCCGCGACAGGGGCGGTGAGCAGTACTTC.

The chain links TRBV5-1 to TRBJ2-2, with D possibly matching TRBD1 (5 bases). This CDR3 contains 18 residues. Trimming took 1 base from V and 0 from J, leaving 16 bases between them. Germline values: CDR1 SGHRS, CDR2 YFSETQ. Written as DNA, the CDR3 is TGCGCCAGCAGCTTGTACACCAAAGCAGGGACGAACACCGGGGAGCTGTTTTTT. Amino acids: CASSLYTKAGTNTGELFF.

The chain is built from TRBV7-2 and TRBJ2-3; D ambiguous. Trimming removed 0 bases at V and 4 bases at J, with 11 bases between. CDR3 size: 15 residues. The germline CDR1 and CDR2 sequences are SGHTA and FQGNSA. CDR3 in amino acids: CASSLAAVLPDTQYF. CDR3 in DNA: TGTGCCAGCAGCTTAGCGGCGGTCCTCCCAGATACGCAGTATTTT.